The 2 T cell receptor beta chains below come from one sample, sequenced in a study of shared clonotypes between healthy human individuals. The method was immunoSEQ multiplex PCR; TCRdb's version includes in-frame clones alone and lacks a portion of them. The sample records about a million clones, about 75% being singletons. Material for sequencing was memory CD4+ T cells sorted from blood. This sample's subset: CD45RA-negative fraction. The receptors originated from a man aged 18 to 29 in good health.

The genes are TRBV5-6 and TRBJ1-2; TRBD1 might be the D (5 bases). Germline V gene lookup returns CDR1 SGHDT and CDR2 YYEEEE. V was cut by 2 bases and J by 4 bases, with 15 bases left in between. The CDR3 is 15 amino acids. DNA for the CDR3: TGTGCCAGCAGCTTCTGGGGGGGTCCGGTCTATGGCTACACCTTC. Protein: CASSFWGGPVYGYTF. Looking up the rest from reference TRBV5-6 and TRBJ1-2 gives the full variable domain: DAGVTQSPTHLIKTRGQQVTLRCSPKSGHDTVSWYQQALGQGPQFIFQYYEEEERQRGNFPDRFSGHQFPNYSSELNVNALLLGDSALYLCASSFWGGPVYGYTFGSGTRLTVV.

The CDR3 protein is CTSSQGTSYEQYF. CDR3 coding DNA: TGCACCAGCAGCCAGGGGACATCCTACGAGCAGTACTTC. The chain combines TRBV1 with TRBJ2-7; the DNA was not used to check the table's D call, TRBD1. TRBV1 is a listed pseudogene. This CDR3 has 13 amino acids.